The entry below describes one T cell receptor beta chain. Its antigen is unidentified. Primers included in the PCR were 60 Vbeta and 13 Jbeta primers. The assay was immunoSEQ multiplex PCR, and TCRdb's table has in-frame clones only and misses some. This table has around 120,000 clones, around 80% appearing once. Each donor's status was that of a healthy bone marrow donor. The data stem from a study of cytomegalovirus exposure and HLA in healthy donors. Study results and caveats: Later analysis reportedly placed an Asian-associated ancestry cluster below the roughly 600-donor mean in N-insertions. The authors later linked a missense DCLRE1C variant to TCR beta V- and J-gene trimming. Researchers counted roughly 160 TCR beta chains as cytomegalovirus-associated.

The CDR3 is 17 amino acids. Deletions cut 3 bases from V and 0 bases from J, with 15 bases between. Germline CDR1 and CDR2: KGHSH and LQKENI. The chain employs TRBV18 and TRBJ1-3; maybe TRBD1 (6 bases). This receptor was obtained from a female donor in good health and CMV-seropositive. Material for sequencing was PBMCs. The CDR3 nucleotides read TGTGCCAGCTCACCCCTGGGACAAGGTTACTCTGGAAACACCATATATTTT. It encodes CASSPLGQGYSGNTIYF.